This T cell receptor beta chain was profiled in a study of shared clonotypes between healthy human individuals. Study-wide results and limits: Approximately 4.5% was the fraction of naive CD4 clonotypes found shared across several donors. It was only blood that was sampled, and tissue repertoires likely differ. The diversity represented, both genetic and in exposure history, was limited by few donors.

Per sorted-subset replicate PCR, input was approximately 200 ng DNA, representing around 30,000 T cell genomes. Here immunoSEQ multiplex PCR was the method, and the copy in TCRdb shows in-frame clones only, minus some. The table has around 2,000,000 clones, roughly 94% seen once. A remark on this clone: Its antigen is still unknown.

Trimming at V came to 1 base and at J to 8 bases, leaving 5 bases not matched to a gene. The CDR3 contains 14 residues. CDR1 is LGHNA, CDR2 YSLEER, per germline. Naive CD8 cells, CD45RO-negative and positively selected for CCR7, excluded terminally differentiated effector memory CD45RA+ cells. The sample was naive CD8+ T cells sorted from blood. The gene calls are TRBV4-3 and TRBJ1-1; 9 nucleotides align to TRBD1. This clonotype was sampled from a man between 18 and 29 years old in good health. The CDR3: CASSQGPGQGEAFF. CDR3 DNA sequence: TGCGCCAGCAGCCAAGGGCCGGGACAGGGAGAAGCTTTCTTT.